This entry concerns a single TCR beta chain. PCR involved 60 Vbeta and 13 Jbeta primers. Clones were read by immunoSEQ multiplex PCR, and TCRdb kept only the in-frame ones, dropping some. The data contain fewer than 55,000 clones, less than 75% of them singletons. The data belong to a study of cytomegalovirus exposure and HLA in healthy donors. The specimen sequenced was PBMCs. This sequence was found in a woman aged 45-65 years in good health and CMV-seropositive.

CDR3 nucleotide sequence: TGTGCCAGCAGCTTATTTGGGGGGAGGGGGGATACGCAGTATTTT. This gives the protein CASSLFGGRGDTQYF. The genes are TRBV7-2 and TRBJ2-3, with D possibly matching TRBD2 (7 bases). The CDR3 length is 15 residues. The germline V gene encodes CDR1 SGHTA and CDR2 FQGNSA. Trimming took 2 bases from V and 6 from J, leaving 15 bases between them.